This T cell receptor beta chain was documented in a study of CD8+ T cells in alopecia areata (dated 2018 in TCRdb). Some background on the complete study: Treated patients were enrolled in an open-label pilot trial of oral tofacitinib at 5 to 10 mg twice daily for moderate-to-severe alopecia areata. On the human side, TCRbeta sequencing was run on scalp tissue and on sorted CD4+ and CD8+ peripheral blood T cells from healthy controls and from alopecia areata patients with either patchy or totalis/universalis disease. Scalp clonality was compared among normal scalp (n=4), patchy alopecia areata scalp (n=8), and alopecia totalis/universalis scalp (n=8). For the treated patients, the SALT score, which quantifies what percentage of scalp surface area is affected, served as the measure of disease severity. The study used high-throughput TCRbeta sequencing to examine T cell clonal expansion in alopecia areata, in both the C3H/HeJ mouse model and human patients. RNA was extracted with the PAXgene miRNA kit for fixed scalp, the miRNeasy kit for PBMCs, and the RNeasy kit for mouse skin. Tofacitinib-treated patients had biopsies at baseline and at 4 and 24 weeks of treatment, with a later scalp biopsy in several patients. Tofacitinib was administered for 6 to 18 months, and 6 months of follow-up off drug were then conducted to assess delayed response and recurrence. TCRbeta CDR3 regions were amplified by immunoSEQ multiplex PCR with 35 Vbeta forward and 13 Jbeta reverse primers.

The library was produced with the immunoSEQ multiplex PCR assay. RNA was extracted from all samples and reverse transcribed into cDNA as template for TCR sequencing. First-strand cDNA was synthesized with SuperScript III using a 2:1 mix of oligo-dT and random hexamers. A synthetic immune receptor repertoire was used to gauge amplification bias, and whatever bias remained was removed computationally. The original methods were these. After raw reads were preprocessed to remove errors, the CDR3 was defined following IMGT conventions as running from the conserved cysteine to phenylalanine. Clonality was computed as 1 minus the Shannon entropy, with the entropy normalized by log2 of the number of productive unique TCRs. Scalp TCRbeta sequences were cross-referenced with sorted blood CD4 and CD8 repertoires so that the CD4 or CD8 identity of scalp clones could be inferred. TCRdb carries this immuneACCESS record with in-frame sequences only. Its versions omit some clonotypes, under half of them owing to an unresolved V gene in the studies checked, with the rest unexplained. That table is the source of V, J and clone size, and D and trimming were worked out from the DNA. The table for this sample lists around 150,000 clones; approximately 65% of them were counted only once. The ten largest clones take up roughly 0.85% of the sample.

Overall study outcomes, separate from this receptor: The treated cohort was small, with a single nonresponder, so links between baseline CD8+ expansion and response need larger studies. Scalp TCR repertoire analysis is complicated because resident alphabeta T cells in normal human skin are also sequenced, whereas mouse skin is dominated by gammadelta T cells. With tofacitinib, both scalp clonality and the number of expanded CD8+ clones among the top 100 scalp clones went down significantly. Higher clonality and more expanded CD8+ clones were observed in lesional scalp than in normal scalp, particularly in alopecia totalis/universalis, a finding suggestive of antigenic drive. During tofacitinib treatment, many expanded lesional clones stuck around in both scalp and blood, and this persistence may partly explain why relapse happens after treatment is stopped. Compared with mice, TCR sequences shared between patients were less clear, possibly partly because of HLA diversity across the patient population.

From its cysteine to its phenylalanine, the CDR3 spans 16 amino acids. The DNA shown is the 48-base CDR3, in frame from base 1. Based on the germline V gene (reference sequence), the CDR1 and CDR2 sequences are GTSNPN and SVGIG. V is shortened by 0 bases, J by 5 bases, and the region joining them spans 17 bases. According to the study, the label for this sample's time point signals: less than five weeks on oral tofacitinib. The treatment or condition label here, explained by the study, means: oral pan-JAK inhibitor, 5-10 mg twice daily. Lesional scalp punch biopsies and peripheral blood were obtained from alopecia areata patients. After PBMCs were isolated by density centrifugation and stained for CD3, CD4 and CD8, a FACSAria was used to sort CD4+ and CD8+ T cells. The table lists this clone with a few counts. Its antigen specificity is not known. No quality values exist for individual bases; no much larger clone is one base distant.

The V and J segments used are TRBV30 and TRBJ1-5; the D segment could be TRBD1, given 5 matching bases. The sample in question was CD4+ T cells sorted from blood, obtained at week 4, from a patient treated with tofacitinib. The origin of this receptor is a human donor with alopecia areata. The CDR3 region: CAWSVRGGVGDQPQHF. The nucleotides read TGTGCCTGGAGTGTACGAGGAGGGGTAGGGGATCAGCCCCAGCATTTT.